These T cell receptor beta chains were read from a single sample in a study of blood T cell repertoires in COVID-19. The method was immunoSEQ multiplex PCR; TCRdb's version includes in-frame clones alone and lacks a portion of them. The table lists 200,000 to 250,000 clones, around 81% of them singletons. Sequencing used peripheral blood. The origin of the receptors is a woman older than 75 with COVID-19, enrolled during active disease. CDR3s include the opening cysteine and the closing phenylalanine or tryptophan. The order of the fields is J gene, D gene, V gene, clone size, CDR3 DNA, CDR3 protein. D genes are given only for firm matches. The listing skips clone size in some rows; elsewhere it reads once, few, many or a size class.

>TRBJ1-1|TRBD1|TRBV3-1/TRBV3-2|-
TGTGCCAGCAGCCAAGCGGGACAGGGGGCGGAGGGCACTGAAGCTTTCTTT
CASSQAGQGAEGTEAFF
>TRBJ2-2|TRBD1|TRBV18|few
TGTGCCAGCTCACCTGAGGGGGCAAGGTACACCGGGGAGCTGTTTTTT
CASSPEGARYTGELFF
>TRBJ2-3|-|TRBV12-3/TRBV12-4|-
TGTGCCAGCAGTTTAGCGTGGCTAGGTACGCAGTATTTT
CASSLAWLGTQYF
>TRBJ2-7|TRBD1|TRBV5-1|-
TGCGCCAGCAGCTTGGTGGCAGGGGGCTACTACGAGCAGTACTTC
CASSLVAGGYYEQYF
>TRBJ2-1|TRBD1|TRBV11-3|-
TGTGCCAGCAGCTCTGCCGGGACAGGGGAGGATGAGCAGTTCTTC
CASSSAGTGEDEQFF
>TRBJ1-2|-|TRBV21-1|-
TGTGCCAGCAGCAAAGATACAGGGACCTATGGCTACACCTTC
CASSKDTGTYGYTF
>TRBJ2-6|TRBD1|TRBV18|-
TGTGCCAGCTCACCACTGAGGACAGGGGGCCTCTCTGGGGCCAACGTCCTGACTTTC
CASSPLRTGGLSGANVLTF
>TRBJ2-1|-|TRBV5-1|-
TGCGCCAGCAGCTTGGTTCCGGGCTCCTACAATGAGCAGTTCTTC
CASSLVPGSYNEQFF
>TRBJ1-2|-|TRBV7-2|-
TGTGCCAGCAGCTTAGGACAGCAATTCTATGGCTACACCTTC
CASSLGQQFYGYTF
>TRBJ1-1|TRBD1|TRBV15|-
TGTGCCACCAGCACCTGGGGGACAGGGACATATGAGGCTTTCTTT
CATSTWGTGTYEAFF
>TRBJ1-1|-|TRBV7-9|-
-
CASSFQVSTEAFF
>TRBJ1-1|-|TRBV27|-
TGTGCCAGCAGTTTAGTGGAGGGGACTGAAGCTTTCTTT
CASSLVEGTEAFF
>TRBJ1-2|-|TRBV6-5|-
TGTGCCAGCAGGAACAGGGTGGGGATGAGCTACACCTTC
CASRNRVGMSYTF
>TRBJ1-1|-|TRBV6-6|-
TGTGCCGGAATGGGACTGATGAACACTGAAGCTTTCTTT
CAGMGLMNTEAFF
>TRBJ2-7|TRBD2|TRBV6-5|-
TGTGCCAGCAGTTGGTCCGAGGCGGGGGGGCGGCACGAGCAGTACTTC
CASSWSEAGGRHEQYF
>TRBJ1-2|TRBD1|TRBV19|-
TGTGCCAGTAGTTGGACAGGGGATAATGGCTACACCTTC
CASSWTGDNGYTF
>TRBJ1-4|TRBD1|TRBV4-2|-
TGTGCCAGCAGCCTACGGGACAGGGGTGAAAAACTGTTTTTT
CASSLRDRGEKLFF
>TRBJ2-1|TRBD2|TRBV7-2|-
TGTGCCAGCAGTTACACCGGGACTAGCGGCAATGAGCAGTTCTTC
CASSYTGTSGNEQFF
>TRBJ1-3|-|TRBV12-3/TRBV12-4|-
TGTGCCAGCAGTTGGGGGGCTGGAAACACCATATATTTT
CASSWGAGNTIYF
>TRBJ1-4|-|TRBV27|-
TGTGCCAGCACTCGGTCCGAAGGAGTTAAGAATGAAAAACTGTTTTTT
CASTRSEGVKNEKLFF
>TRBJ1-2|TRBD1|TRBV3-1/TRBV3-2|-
TGTGCCAGCAGCCAAGGGGCAGGGGGCGCCTATGGCTACACCTTC
CASSQGAGGAYGYTF
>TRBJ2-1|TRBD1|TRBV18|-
TGTGCCAGCTCACCCCAGACAGGGCCCCGGGATGAGCAGTTCTTC
CASSPQTGPRDEQFF
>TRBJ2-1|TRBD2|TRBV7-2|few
TGTGCCAGCAGCTTAGCGCTAGCGGGGGCTCGTCAGGTGCAGTTCTTC
CASSLALAGARQVQFF
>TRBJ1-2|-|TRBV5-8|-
TGTGCCAGCAGCTTGGCCGGGGGGCCGGGGGGTGGCTACACCTTC
CASSLAGGPGGGYTF
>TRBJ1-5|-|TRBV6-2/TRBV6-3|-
TGTGCCAGCAGTTACTTTAAAAATCAGCCCCAGCATTTT
CASSYFKNQPQHF
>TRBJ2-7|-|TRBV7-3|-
TGTGCCAGCAGCTTAAACGCAGGGTCTGACGAGCAGTACTTC
CASSLNAGSDEQYF
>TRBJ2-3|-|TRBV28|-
TGTGCCAGCAGTCGCCCCAGGTCTAGCACAGATACGCAGTATTTT
CASSRPRSSTDTQYF
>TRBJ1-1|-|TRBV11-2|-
TGTGCCAGCAGCTTAGGGGCCGCGGGGATAGCTTTCTTT
CASSLGAAGIAFF
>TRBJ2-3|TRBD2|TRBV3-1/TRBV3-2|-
TGTGCCAGCAGCCCGGGGGGAGATACGCAGTATTTT
CASSPGGDTQYF
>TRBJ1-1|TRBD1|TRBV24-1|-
TGTGCCACGAGAGAGACAGGGAAGCTACACACTGAAGCTTTCTTT
CATRETGKLHTEAFF
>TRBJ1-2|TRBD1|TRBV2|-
TGTGCCAGCGCACAGGGGGTCTATGGCTACACCTTC
CASAQGVYGYTF
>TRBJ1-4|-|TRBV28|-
TGTGCCAGCAGTTCGCAGGGGTCGGGAAATGAAAAACTGTTTTTT
CASSSQGSGNEKLFF
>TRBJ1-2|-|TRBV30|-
TGTGCCTGGAGCCTCGCGAAGGGGAACTATGGCTACACCTTC
CAWSLAKGNYGYTF
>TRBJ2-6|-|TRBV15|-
TGTGCCACCAGTTTCCCGGGGTCTGGGGCCAACGTCCTGACTTTC
CATSFPGSGANVLTF
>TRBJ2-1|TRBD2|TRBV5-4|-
TGTGCCAGCAGCCAAGGACCTAGCGGGAGGGGCAATGAGCAGTTCTTC
CASSQGPSGRGNEQFF
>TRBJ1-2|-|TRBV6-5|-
TGTGCCAGCAGTTCCCGGGGGACCCCTAACTATGGCTACACCTTC
CASSSRGTPNYGYTF
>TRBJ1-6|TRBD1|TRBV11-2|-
TGTGCCAGCAGCCCCGGGACAGATCGCGGGGTCTATAATTCACCCCTCCACTTT
CASSPGTDRGVYNSPLHF
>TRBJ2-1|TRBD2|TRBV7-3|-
TGTGCCAGCAGCTTGCCCGGGACTAGCTACAATGAGCAGTTCTTC
CASSLPGTSYNEQFF
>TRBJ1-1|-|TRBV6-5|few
TGTGCCAGCAGTTACACCGACACTGTCACTGAAGCTTTCTTT
CASSYTDTVTEAFF
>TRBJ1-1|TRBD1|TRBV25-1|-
TGTGCCAGCAGTGATAGGTACAGGGGAATTTGGGTGAACACTGAAGCTTTCTTT
CASSDRYRGIWVNTEAFF
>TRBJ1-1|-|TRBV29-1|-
TGCAGCGTTGAAGGACAGGTCGGCACTGAAGCTTTCTTT
CSVEGQVGTEAFF
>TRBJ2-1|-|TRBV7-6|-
TGTGCCAGCAGTTTTACTTCGGGACTCGTAGGGGATGAGCAGTTCTTC
CASSFTSGLVGDEQFF
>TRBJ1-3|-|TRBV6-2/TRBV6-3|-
TGTGCCAGCAGTTACCCGGGACAAGCCTCTGGAAACACCATATATTTT
CASSYPGQASGNTIYF
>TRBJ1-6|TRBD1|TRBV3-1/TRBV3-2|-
TGTGCCAGCAGCCAAAGGGCGACAGGGGGTTCACCCCTCCACTTT
CASSQRATGGSPLHF
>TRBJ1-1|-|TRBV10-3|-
TGTGCCATCAGTGAATCCTTCACTGAAGCTTTCTTT
CAISESFTEAFF
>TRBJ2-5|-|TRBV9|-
TGTGCCAGCAGCCTATCTGACAGGCAAGAGACCCAGTACTTC
CASSLSDRQETQYF
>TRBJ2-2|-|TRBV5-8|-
TGTGCCAGCAGCTTGCGCGGTGGGACCGGGGAGCTGTTTTTT
CASSLRGGTGELFF
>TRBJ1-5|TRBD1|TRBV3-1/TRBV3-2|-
TGTGCCAGCAGCCAACAGGGGGAAGGCAATCAGCCCCAGCATTTT
CASSQQGEGNQPQHF
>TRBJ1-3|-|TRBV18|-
TGTGCCAGCTCACCAAGACAGTTCTCTGGAAACACCATATATTTT
CASSPRQFSGNTIYF
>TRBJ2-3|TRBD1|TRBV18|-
TGTGCCAGCTCACCAATTAAGCTGAGACAGGGGTCAGATACGCAGTATTTT
CASSPIKLRQGSDTQYF
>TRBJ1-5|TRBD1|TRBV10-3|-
TGTGCCATCAGTGAGTCGAAGGACAGGGGTAATCAGCCCCAGCATTTT
CAISESKDRGNQPQHF